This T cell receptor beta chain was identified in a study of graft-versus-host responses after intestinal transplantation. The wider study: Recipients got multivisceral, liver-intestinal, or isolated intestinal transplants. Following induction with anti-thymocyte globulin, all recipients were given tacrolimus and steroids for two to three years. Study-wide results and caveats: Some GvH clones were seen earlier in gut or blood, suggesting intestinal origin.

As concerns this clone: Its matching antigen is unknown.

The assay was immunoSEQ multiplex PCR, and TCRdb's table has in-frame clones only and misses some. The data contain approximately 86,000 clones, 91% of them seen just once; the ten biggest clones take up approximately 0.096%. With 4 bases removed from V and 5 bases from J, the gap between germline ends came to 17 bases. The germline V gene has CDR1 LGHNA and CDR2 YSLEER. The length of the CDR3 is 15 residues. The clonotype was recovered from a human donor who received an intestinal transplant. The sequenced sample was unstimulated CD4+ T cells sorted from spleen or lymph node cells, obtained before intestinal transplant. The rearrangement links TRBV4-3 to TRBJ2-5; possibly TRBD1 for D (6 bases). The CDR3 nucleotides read TGCGCCAGCAGCCGGGGGCCCTGGCTTGATGAGACCCAGTACTTC. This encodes CASSRGPWLDETQYF.